These 2 T cell receptor beta chains originate from one sample sequenced in a study of early T cells in non-severe SARS-CoV-2 infection. TCRdb re-called the 5' RACE reads with MiXCR, one entry per CDR3 protein. The table includes about 58,000 distinct CDR3 sequences, 12% detected once. Sequenced: whole blood. Source of these receptors: an adult who was a healthcare worker with PCR-confirmed SARS-CoV-2 infection or an uninfected control (not recorded which).

This clonotype was seen repeatedly, ten times or more. The chain links TRBV3-1 to TRBJ1-4, with D possibly being TRBD1 (5 bases). The V and J ends lost 1 base and 8 bases respectively, with 14 bases between them. The CDR3 runs 15 residues. In germline, CDR1 is LGHDT, CDR2 YNNKEL (reference sequence). The DNA of the CDR3 is TGTGCCAGCAGCCAAGTCGCAGGGATGCCGGAAAAACTGTTTTTT. Translation: CASSQVAGMPEKLFF.

V and J are TRBV11-2 and TRBJ2-1; no clear D gene. V lost 2 bases to trimming and J lost 0 bases, with 8 bases between them. The CDR3 sequence is 15 residues long. Per the germline V gene, CDR1 is SGHAT and CDR2 is FQNNGV. The CDR3 DNA sequence: TGTGCCAGCAGCTTACTCTGGAGCTCCTACAATGAGCAGTTCTTC. Translation: CASSLLWSSYNEQFF. The full variable domain, its missing parts supplied by reference TRBV11-2 and TRBJ2-1, is EAGVAQSPRYKIIEKRQSVAFWCNPISGHATLYWYQQILGQGPKLLIQFQNNGVVDDSQLPKDRFSAERLKGVDSTLKIQPAKLEDSAVYLCASSLLWSSYNEQFFGPGTRLTVL.